The next 22 T cell receptor beta chains were all read from a single sample in a study of blood T cell repertoires in COVID-19. Sequenced by immunoSEQ multiplex PCR; TCRdb stores in-frame clones only, minus some. The sample contains some 530,000 clones, more than 85% of which appear only once. The sequencing sample was made of PBMCs or T cells enriched from blood (not recorded which). These receptors were obtained from a woman aged 55-69 years who had recovered from COVID-19.

The CDR3 sequence is CASSETGNGELFF. DNA for the CDR3: TGCGCCAGCAGTGAGACAGGGAACGGGGAGCTGTTTTTT. V and J are TRBV10-2 and TRBJ2-2; D possibly corresponds to TRBD1 (6 bases). CDR3 length equals 13 residues. V lost 2 bases and J lost 7, with 8 bases in between. Germline lookup yields CDR1 WSHSY and CDR2 SAAADI.

V is TRBV5-1 and J is TRBJ2-7; D is undetermined. Germline V CDR1 and CDR2: SGHRS, YFSETQ. Trimming took 1 base from V and 7 from J, leaving 6 bases between them. The CDR3 runs to 11 residues. The CDR3 reads CASSLSREQYV. CDR3 nucleotides: TGCGCCAGCAGCTTGTCGAGAGAGCAGTACGTC.

This chain joins TRBV5-1 and TRBJ1-4; D is undetermined. V was cut by 0 bases and J by 5 bases, with 11 bases left in between. The CDR3 is made up of 15 amino acids. Germline V gene data show CDR1 as SGHRS and CDR2 as YFSETQ. The CDR3 DNA reads as TGCGCCAGCAGCTTGGTTGCGGGGAAGAATGAAAAACTGTTTTTT. Its protein is CASSLVAGKNEKLFF.

V is TRBV7-2 and J is TRBJ1-4; 7 bases line up with TRBD1. From germline, CDR1 is SGHTA and CDR2 FQGNSA. J lost 4 bases, V lost 0 bases, and 2 bases had no gene match. This CDR3 has 15 residues. The CDR3 DNA reads TGTGCCAGCAGCTTAGCCGGGACAGTTAATGAAAAACTGTTTTTT. As protein: CASSLAGTVNEKLFF.

The chain recombines TRBV19 with TRBJ2-2, with a possible D match to TRBD2 (5 bases). The CDR3 covers 16 residues. Germline V gene sequence: CDR1 LNHDA, CDR2 SQIVND (reference sequence). The ends were cut back, 1 base at V and 1 base at J, with 10 bases in the middle. The CDR3 loop reads CASSIGEILNTGELFF. DNA for the CDR3: TGTGCCAGTAGTATAGGGGAGATCTTGAACACCGGGGAGCTGTTTTTT. Looking up the rest from reference TRBV19 and TRBJ2-2 gives the full variable domain: DGGITQSPKYLFRKEGQNVTLSCEQNLNHDAMYWYRQDPGQGLRLIYYSQIVNDFQKGDIAEGYSVSREKKESFPLTVTSAQKNPTAFYLCASSIGEILNTGELFFGEGSRLTVL.

The V call is TRBV12-5, the J call TRBJ1-1; TRBD1 might be the D (6 bases). V shed 1 base and J shed 2 bases, with 8 bases lying between them. The CDR3 runs 14 residues. Germline CDR1 is LGHNT and CDR2 is FRNRAP. CDR3 DNA: TGTGCTAGTGGTTTGGGACAGGTCAACACTGAAGCTTTCTTT. This gives the protein CASGLGQVNTEAFF.

The chain couples TRBV3-1 (or the pseudogene TRBV3-2) to TRBJ2-7; 7 nucleotides agree with TRBD1. The CDR3 covers 15 residues. V lost 1 base, J lost 1 base, and 4 bases stayed unmatched. Germline V gene sequence: CDR1 LGHDT, CDR2 YNNKEL (reference sequence). CDR3 nucleotide sequence: TGTGCCAGCAGCCAAGTACCGGGACAGTCCTACGAGCAGTACGTC. This codes for CASSQVPGQSYEQYV.

The V call is TRBV7-2, the J call TRBJ2-6; 8 bases map to TRBD1. The CDR3 is made up of 15 amino acids. The germline V gene has CDR1 SGHTA and CDR2 FQGNSA. J gave up 4 bases and V 4 bases, and 3 bases lay outside the gene matches. The CDR3 spells CASSYRGLGANVLTF. The CDR3 DNA follows: TGTGCCAGCAGCTACAGGGGGTTAGGGGCCAACGTCCTGACTTTC.

This chain uses TRBV29-1 with TRBJ1-1; D ambiguous. In germline, CDR1 is SQVTM, CDR2 ANQGSEA. This CDR3 comprises 10 residues. Deletions cut 7 bases from V and 7 bases from J, with 10 bases between. The CDR3, as DNA: TGCAGCGGTCGACTGGGTGAAGCTTTCTTT. Its translation: CSGRLGEAFF. The complete variable domain, with remaining parts taken from reference TRBV29-1 and TRBJ1-1, reads SAVISQKPSRDICQRGTSLTIQCQVDSQVTMMFWYRQQPGQSLTLIATANQGSEATYESGFVIDKFPISRPNLTFSTLTVSNMSPEDSSIYLCSGRLGEAFFGQGTRLTVV.

This chain links TRBV13 with TRBJ1-1, with D unclear. Per the germline V gene, CDR1 is PRHDT and CDR2 is FYEKMQ (reference sequence). CDR3 length: 13 amino acids. Trimming removed 1 base at V and 6 bases at J, with 9 bases between. For the CDR3, the DNA is TGTGCCAGCAGCTTAGTGAATCGCGCTGAAGCTTTCTTT. Its translation is CASSLVNRAEAFF.

The CDR3, as DNA: TGCGCCAGCAGCCATTCCCTGCAGGGAGGGGATGAGCAGTTCTTC. It encodes CASSHSLQGGDEQFF. The chain employs TRBV4-1 and TRBJ2-1; 7 bases are a match to TRBD2. Per germline, CDR1 MGHRA and CDR2 YSYEKL. With 3 bases clipped from V and 8 bases from J, the junction kept 10 bases outside the gene matches. This CDR3 is built from 15 residues.

This chain connects TRBV11-2 to TRBJ1-4; D might be TRBD1 (6 bases). CDR3 size: 13 residues. CDR1 and CDR2 from the germline V gene are SGHAT and FQNNGV. The V end lost 4 bases, the J end lost 11 bases, and 14 bases lay between the germline ends. The CDR3 reads CASSSIGGWKLFF. The DNA of the CDR3 is TGTGCCAGCAGCTCCATAGGGGGTTGGAAACTGTTTTTT. Supplemented by reference TRBV11-2 and TRBJ1-4, the full variable domain reads EAGVAQSPRYKIIEKRQSVAFWCNPISGHATLYWYQQILGQGPKLLIQFQNNGVVDDSQLPKDRFSAERLKGVDSTLKIQPAKLEDSAVYLCASSSIGGWKLFFGSGTQLSVL.

The rearrangement links TRBV21-1 to TRBJ1-4; TRBD1, the table's D call, was not compared with the DNA. TRBV21-1 corresponds to a pseudogene. The CDR3 has 15 amino acids. Written as DNA, the CDR3 is TGTGCCAGCAGCAACCCTGGGGACAGAAGTGAAAAACTGTTTTTT. Its protein product is CASSNPGDRSEKLFF.

This clone was counted only a few times. The CDR3 nucleotides are TGTGCCAGCAGCAAAAATGAACGAGCCGGCACAGATACGCAGTATTTT. Protein product: CASSKNERAGTDTQYF. V usage is TRBV21-1 and J usage is TRBJ2-3; the table's D call of TRBD2 was not tested on the DNA. TRBV21-1 is described as a pseudogene. CDR3 length: 16 amino acids.

The J gene is TRBJ1-2, the V gene TRBV2; perhaps TRBD1 as D (5 bases). The ends were cut back, 3 bases at V and 8 bases at J, with 13 bases in the middle. From germline, CDR1 is SNHLY and CDR2 FYNNEI. The CDR3 is 13 amino acids. This chain's CDR3 is CASSDRPGQGYTF. The CDR3 DNA reads TGTGCCAGCAGTGATCGCCCAGGGCAGGGCTACACCTTC. The full variable domain, in which reference TRBV2 and TRBJ1-2 provide the parts outside the CDR3, is EPEVTQTPSHQVTQMGQEVILRCVPISNHLYFYWYRQILGQKVEFLVSFYNNEISEKSEIFDDQFSVERPDGSNFTLKIRSTKLEDSAMYFCASSDRPGQGYTFGSGTRLTVV.

The rearrangement uses TRBV30 and TRBJ1-3, with no clear D. With 0 bases removed from V and 0 bases from J, the gap between germline ends came to 27 bases. The CDR3 runs 21 residues. CDR1 GTSNPN and CDR2 SVGIG come from the germline V gene (reference sequence). The CDR3 loop reads CAWSVPVGGSEIRYSGNTIYF. The CDR3 DNA follows: TGTGCCTGGAGTGTACCCGTTGGCGGGTCCGAGATTCGATACTCTGGAAACACCATATATTTT.

Of note for this clone: The junction does not match germline at one end; this may be a read error. V and J are TRBV30 and TRBJ1-2; TRBD1 matches 12 bases. Germline CDR1 GTSNPN, CDR2 SVGIG (reference sequence). The CDR3 extends over 13 amino acids. The DNA for the CDR3 is TGTGCCTGGGACCCCGGGACAGGGGGCTTTCTCGCCTTC. It codes for CAWDPGTGGFLAF.

This chain connects TRBV5-4 to TRBJ1-5; 7 positions agree with TRBD1. The germline gives CDR1 SGHNT, CDR2 YYREEE (reference sequence). J lost 1 base, V lost 3 bases, and 7 bases had no gene match. The CDR3 consists of 16 residues. Here the CDR3 reads CASSSRTGVSNQPQHF. The CDR3 DNA reads TGTGCCAGCAGCTCACGGACAGGTGTCAGCAATCAGCCCCAGCATTTT.

The V and J genes are TRBV6-1 and TRBJ1-2; TRBD1 matches 9 bases. Per germline, CDR1 MNHNS and CDR2 SASEGT. The CDR3 spans 15 residues. V was pared by 2 bases and J by 7 bases, with 8 bases of the junction left unmatched. The CDR3 DNA reads TGTGCCAGCAGTGAATCTCGGACAGGGGCTGTTGGCTACACCTTC. Its translation is CASSESRTGAVGYTF.

The V call is TRBV5-6, the J call TRBJ1-3; D gene ambiguous. With 0 bases removed from V and 2 bases from J, the gap between germline ends came to 6 bases. Germline values: CDR1 SGHDT, CDR2 YYEEEE. The CDR3 is made up of 14 amino acids. The CDR3 nucleotides read TGTGCCAGCAGCTTGGGATCAGCTGGAAACACCATATATTTT. This gives the protein CASSLGSAGNTIYF.

The genes are TRBV5-4 and TRBJ2-1; 9 nucleotides line up with TRBD2. CDR1 and CDR2 from the germline V gene are SGHNT and YYREEE (reference sequence). After removal of 4 bases from V and 7 bases from J, the junction contained 9 bases not matched to a gene. This CDR3 contains 15 residues. The CDR3 sequence is CASSPSGGTSNEQFF. The DNA for the CDR3 is TGTGCCAGCAGCCCCAGCGGGGGGACGAGTAATGAGCAGTTCTTC.

The V gene is TRBV5-1, the J gene TRBJ2-4, with TRBD2 identical over 10 bases. CDR3 length: 15 amino acids. The J segment lost 4 bases and the V segment lost 4 bases, leaving 5 bases of the junction unmatched. CDR1 is SGHRS and CDR2 is YFSETQ in the germline V gene. CDR3 residues: CASSPSGGGKNIQYF. The CDR3 nucleotides are TGCGCCAGCAGCCCCAGCGGGGGGGGGAAAAACATTCAGTACTTC.